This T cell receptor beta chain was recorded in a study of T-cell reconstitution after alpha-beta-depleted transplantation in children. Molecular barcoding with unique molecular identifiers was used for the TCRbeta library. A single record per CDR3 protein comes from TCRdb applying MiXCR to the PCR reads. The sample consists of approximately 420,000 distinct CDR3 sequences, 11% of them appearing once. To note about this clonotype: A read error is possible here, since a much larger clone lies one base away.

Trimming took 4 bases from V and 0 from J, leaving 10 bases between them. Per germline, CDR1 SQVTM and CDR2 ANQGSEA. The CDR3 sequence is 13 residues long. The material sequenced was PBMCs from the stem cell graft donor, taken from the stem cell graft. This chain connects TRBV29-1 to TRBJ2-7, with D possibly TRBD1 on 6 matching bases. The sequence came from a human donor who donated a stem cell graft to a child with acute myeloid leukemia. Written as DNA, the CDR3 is TGCAGCGTTGGGACAGAGCTCTCCTACGAGCAGTACTTC. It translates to CSVGTELSYEQYF.